Listed below are T cell receptor beta chains from one sample, sequenced in a study of Graves' ophthalmopathy and Graves' hyperthyroidism. Using its own MiXCR run on the multiplex PCR reads, TCRdb lists one record per CDR3 protein. The data contain some 240,000 distinct CDR3 sequences, 45% to 55% of them singletons. Sequenced input: peripheral blood. These receptors were collected from an adult man with Graves' ophthalmopathy. Both conserved end residues are part of each CDR3. Fields, in order: D gene, V gene, J gene, CDR3 length, clone size, CDR3 DNA, CDR3 protein. A D gene is named only where the DNA matches it firmly. The size field is filled for only some rows; it gives once, few, many or a size class.

d_call: -
v_call: TRBV2
j_call: TRBJ1-3
cdr3_length: 12
clone_size: -
cdr3_nt: TGTGCCAGCAGTGACGAGGGAAACACCATATATTTT
cdr3_aa: CASSDEGNTIYF

d_call: TRBD2
v_call: TRBV10-3
j_call: TRBJ2-5
cdr3_length: 15
clone_size: -
cdr3_nt: TGTGCCAGCAGCTCGGTTCTAGCGGGAAAAGAGACCCAGTACTTC
cdr3_aa: CASSSVLAGKETQYF

d_call: TRBD1
v_call: TRBV7-9
j_call: TRBJ1-2
cdr3_length: 14
clone_size: -
cdr3_nt: TGTGCCACGATAGTTCAGGGGGAAGGCTATGGCTACACCTTC
cdr3_aa: CATIVQGEGYGYTF

d_call: TRBD1
v_call: TRBV29-1
j_call: TRBJ1-1
cdr3_length: 14
clone_size: -
cdr3_nt: TGCAGCGTTGCGGACAGGGATCGGGCCACTGAAGCTTTCTTT
cdr3_aa: CSVADRDRATEAFF

d_call: -
v_call: TRBV2
j_call: TRBJ2-5
cdr3_length: 14
clone_size: few
cdr3_nt: TGTGCCAGCAGTGACCGCGTCATGGGTGAGACCCAGTACTTC
cdr3_aa: CASSDRVMGETQYF

d_call: TRBD2
v_call: TRBV25-1
j_call: TRBJ2-2
cdr3_length: 17
clone_size: -
cdr3_nt: TGTGCCAGCAGTCCCGGGACTACAACTTCGACCACCGGGGAGCTGTTTTTT
cdr3_aa: CASSPGTTTSTTGELFF

d_call: TRBD1
v_call: TRBV4-1
j_call: TRBJ1-2
cdr3_length: 15
clone_size: -
cdr3_nt: TGCGCCAGCAGCGAACACAGGGGGCGCAACTATGGCTACACCTTC
cdr3_aa: CASSEHRGRNYGYTF

d_call: -
v_call: TRBV7-9
j_call: TRBJ2-5
cdr3_length: 16
clone_size: -
cdr3_nt: TGTGCCAGCAGCTTAGCGCCAGAGACCCTTGGGGAGACCCAGTACTTC
cdr3_aa: CASSLAPETLGETQYF

d_call: TRBD1
v_call: TRBV2
j_call: TRBJ1-2
cdr3_length: 14
clone_size: many
cdr3_nt: TGTGCCAGCTCAGGTGGGACAGGGGACTATGGCTACACCTTC
cdr3_aa: CASSGGTGDYGYTF

d_call: -
v_call: TRBV29-1
j_call: TRBJ2-7
cdr3_length: 11
clone_size: many
cdr3_nt: TGCAGCGTTGAAACGACCAAGGAGCAGTACTTC
cdr3_aa: CSVETTKEQYF

d_call: -
v_call: TRBV28
j_call: TRBJ1-4
cdr3_length: 14
clone_size: -
cdr3_nt: TGTGCCAGCATCTCTCCTACCACAAATGAAAAACTGTTTTTT
cdr3_aa: CASISPTTNEKLFF

d_call: -
v_call: TRBV10-2
j_call: TRBJ2-1
cdr3_length: 11
clone_size: -
cdr3_nt: TGTGCCACTTCGATTGGGAATGAGCAGTTCTTC
cdr3_aa: CATSIGNEQFF

d_call: -
v_call: TRBV12-3/TRBV12-4
j_call: TRBJ2-5
cdr3_length: 15
clone_size: -
cdr3_nt: TGTGCCAGCAGCCCTACTTGGAGCGGGCGGGAGACCCAGTACTTC
cdr3_aa: CASSPTWSGRETQYF

d_call: TRBD1
v_call: TRBV12-3/TRBV12-4
j_call: TRBJ1-6
cdr3_length: 13
clone_size: -
cdr3_nt: TGTGCCAGCAGTGTCAGGGGGGATTCACCCCTCCACTTT
cdr3_aa: CASSVRGDSPLHF

d_call: TRBD2
v_call: TRBV20-1
j_call: TRBJ2-2
cdr3_length: 14
clone_size: many
cdr3_nt: TGCAGTGCTAGACTAGCGGGAGACACCGGGGAGCTGTTTTTT
cdr3_aa: CSARLAGDTGELFF

d_call: TRBD2
v_call: TRBV29-1
j_call: TRBJ2-2
cdr3_length: 13
clone_size: -
cdr3_nt: TGCAGCGCCCGGACTAGCGGGACCGGGGAGCTGTTTTTT
cdr3_aa: CSARTSGTGELFF

d_call: -
v_call: TRBV7-3
j_call: TRBJ1-6
cdr3_length: 14
clone_size: -
cdr3_nt: TGTGCCAGCAGATTAACGGGGTCGGGGGACACCCTCCACTTT
cdr3_aa: CASRLTGSGDTLHF

d_call: TRBD1
v_call: TRBV20-1
j_call: TRBJ2-5
cdr3_length: 14
clone_size: few
cdr3_nt: TGCAGTGCTAGAGGACAGGGGGCGCGGGAGACCCAGTACTTC
cdr3_aa: CSARGQGARETQYF

d_call: -
v_call: TRBV3-1
j_call: TRBJ1-5
cdr3_length: 14
clone_size: -
cdr3_nt: TGTGCCAGCCACGGCTGGCCGTCGTGTCAGCCCCAGCATTTT
cdr3_aa: CASHGWPSCQPQHF

d_call: TRBD1
v_call: TRBV20-1
j_call: TRBJ2-6
cdr3_length: 18
clone_size: -
cdr3_nt: TGCAGTGCTAGTTTTGGGACAGCCCAAGGCTCTGGGGCCAACGTCCTGACTTTC
cdr3_aa: CSASFGTAQGSGANVLTF

d_call: -
v_call: TRBV3-1
j_call: TRBJ2-5
cdr3_length: 11
clone_size: many
cdr3_nt: TGTGCCAGCAAGCTGGAGGAGACCCAGTACTTC
cdr3_aa: CASKLEETQYF

d_call: TRBD2
v_call: TRBV7-3
j_call: TRBJ2-2
cdr3_length: 17
clone_size: few
cdr3_nt: TGTGCCAGCAGCTCGTGGACTAGCGGGTATAACACCGGGGAGCTGTTTTTT
cdr3_aa: CASSSWTSGYNTGELFF

d_call: TRBD1
v_call: TRBV10-3
j_call: TRBJ2-2
cdr3_length: 15
clone_size: -
cdr3_nt: TGTGCCAGCAGTTTTCTACAGGGGGCCACCGGGGAGCTGTTTTTT
cdr3_aa: CASSFLQGATGELFF

d_call: TRBD1
v_call: TRBV7-3
j_call: TRBJ2-2
cdr3_length: 15
clone_size: -
cdr3_nt: TGTGCCAGCAGTTTACGGACAGGGGGCACCGGGGAGCTGTTTTTT
cdr3_aa: CASSLRTGGTGELFF

d_call: TRBD2
v_call: TRBV20-1
j_call: TRBJ2-7
cdr3_length: 15
clone_size: -
cdr3_nt: TGCAGTGCCCGGAGGGTAGCGGGGCCAGCCTACGAGCAGTACTTC
cdr3_aa: CSARRVAGPAYEQYF

d_call: -
v_call: TRBV19
j_call: TRBJ2-6
cdr3_length: 15
clone_size: once
cdr3_nt: TGTGCCAGTCAAAAGGTGGGGTCTGGGGCCAACGTCCTGACTTTC
cdr3_aa: CASQKVGSGANVLTF

d_call: TRBD1
v_call: TRBV10-3
j_call: TRBJ2-6
cdr3_length: 17
clone_size: many
cdr3_nt: TGTGCCATCTCCCTTGGACAGGGGCACTCTGGGGCCAACGTCCTGACTTTC
cdr3_aa: CAISLGQGHSGANVLTF

d_call: TRBD1
v_call: TRBV2
j_call: TRBJ2-2
cdr3_length: 15
clone_size: -
cdr3_nt: TGTGCCAGCGTACTGACAGGGCAGTACACCGGGGAGCTGTTTTTT
cdr3_aa: CASVLTGQYTGELFF

d_call: -
v_call: TRBV7-9
j_call: TRBJ1-5
cdr3_length: 13
clone_size: -
cdr3_nt: TGTGCCAGCAGCGGGACTAGCAATCAGCCCCAGCATTTT
cdr3_aa: CASSGTSNQPQHF

d_call: TRBD1
v_call: TRBV6-6
j_call: TRBJ1-1
cdr3_length: 12
clone_size: many
cdr3_nt: TGTGCCAGCAGCCCCCCGGACAGGGCGGCTTTCTTT
cdr3_aa: CASSPPDRAAFF

d_call: -
v_call: TRBV10-3
j_call: TRBJ1-1
cdr3_length: 11
clone_size: -
cdr3_nt: TGTGCCATCAGTACCTTTGGGGAAGCTTTCTTT
cdr3_aa: CAISTFGEAFF

d_call: -
v_call: TRBV19
j_call: TRBJ1-2
cdr3_length: 13
clone_size: -
cdr3_nt: TGTGCCAGTAGGCTTCCTGGAACGGGGGGCTACACCTTC
cdr3_aa: CASRLPGTGGYTF

d_call: TRBD2
v_call: TRBV7-9
j_call: TRBJ2-7
cdr3_length: 15
clone_size: few
cdr3_nt: TGTGCCAGCAGCTCCTCTAGCGGGAGCTTCTACGAGCAGTACTTC
cdr3_aa: CASSSSSGSFYEQYF

d_call: -
v_call: TRBV5-1
j_call: TRBJ1-2
cdr3_length: 14
clone_size: few
cdr3_nt: TGCGCCAGCAGCTTGGTGCGCAGGACCAATGGCTACACCTTC
cdr3_aa: CASSLVRRTNGYTF

d_call: TRBD1
v_call: TRBV20-1
j_call: TRBJ2-2
cdr3_length: 14
clone_size: -
cdr3_nt: TGCAGTGCAAATCAGGGGGCGGGCACCGGGGAGCTGTTTTTT
cdr3_aa: CSANQGAGTGELFF

d_call: -
v_call: TRBV28
j_call: TRBJ1-4
cdr3_length: 11
clone_size: -
cdr3_nt: TGTGCCAGCAGTTCTAATGAAAAACTGTTTTTT
cdr3_aa: CASSSNEKLFF

d_call: -
v_call: TRBV11-3
j_call: TRBJ1-4
cdr3_length: 16
clone_size: few
cdr3_nt: TGTGCCAGCAGCCCAGCCCCAGGCAGGGAACGAGGAAAACTGTTTTTT
cdr3_aa: CASSPAPGRERGKLFF

d_call: -
v_call: TRBV20-1
j_call: TRBJ1-6
cdr3_length: 16
clone_size: -
cdr3_nt: TGCAGTGCTAGTGGGGCTCCAAGCTCCTATAATTCACCCCTCCACTTT
cdr3_aa: CSASGAPSSYNSPLHF

d_call: -
v_call: TRBV19
j_call: TRBJ1-4
cdr3_length: 18
clone_size: -
cdr3_nt: TGTGCCAGTAGTATAGGAACGACTTCAATCTCAACTAATGAAAAACTGTTTTTT
cdr3_aa: CASSIGTTSISTNEKLFF

d_call: TRBD1
v_call: TRBV24-1
j_call: TRBJ1-2
cdr3_length: 14
clone_size: many
cdr3_nt: TGTGCCACCAGCGAAACAGGGGAATTCTCTGGCTACACCTTC
cdr3_aa: CATSETGEFSGYTF

d_call: -
v_call: TRBV9
j_call: TRBJ1-1
cdr3_length: 14
clone_size: -
cdr3_nt: TGTGCCAGCAGCCAAGATCGTCACCGCTACAAAGCTTTCTTT
cdr3_aa: CASSQDRHRYKAFF

d_call: -
v_call: TRBV12-3/TRBV12-4
j_call: TRBJ2-5
cdr3_length: 15
clone_size: -
cdr3_nt: TGTGCCAGCAGCTCAATCACCAGTGGGGTCGGGACCCAGTACTTC
cdr3_aa: CASSSITSGVGTQYF

d_call: -
v_call: TRBV24-1
j_call: TRBJ1-1
cdr3_length: 16
clone_size: -
cdr3_nt: TGTGCCACCAGTGATTTGCAGGAGCAGGGAAGGGCTGAAGCTTTCTTT
cdr3_aa: CATSDLQEQGRAEAFF

d_call: -
v_call: TRBV6-4
j_call: TRBJ2-2
cdr3_length: 12
clone_size: few
cdr3_nt: TGTGCCAGCAGTGACCCTTCCGGGGAGCTGTTTTTT
cdr3_aa: CASSDPSGELFF

d_call: -
v_call: TRBV4-2
j_call: TRBJ2-7
cdr3_length: 16
clone_size: -
cdr3_nt: TGTGCCAGCAGCCAAGAGTTCCCTAGCCGAAACTACGAGCAGTACTTC
cdr3_aa: CASSQEFPSRNYEQYF